The present entry profiles one T cell receptor (beta chain) with its context. Its antigen is as yet unknown. V dropped 3 bases and J dropped 7 bases, with 12 bases sitting between them. The CDR3 consists of 14 residues. Germline V gene sequence: CDR1 SGHVS, CDR2 FNYEAQ. These data originate in a study of cytomegalovirus exposure and HLA in healthy donors. Study findings and constraints: Of the V segments, some could not be distinguished, including TRBV6-2 and TRBV6-3, and were excluded.

PCR used 60 Vbeta primers and 13 Jbeta primers. Here immunoSEQ multiplex PCR was the method, and the copy in TCRdb shows in-frame clones only, minus some. The table includes 98,000 or so clones, more than 60% detected once. The receptor comes from a human donor in good health. V gene TRBV7-6 combines with J gene TRBJ2-2; a weak D match, TRBD2 (5 bases). The sample consisted of PBMCs. The CDR3, as DNA: TGTGCCAGCAGCTTCCGGACTGACGACGGGGAGCTGTTTTTT. This gives the protein CASSFRTDDGELFF. Filled out from reference TRBV7-6 and TRBJ2-2, the complete variable domain reads GAGVSQSPRYKVTKRGQDVALRCDPISGHVSLYWYRQALGQGPEFLTYFNYEAQQDKSGLPNDRFSAERPEGSISTLTIQRTEQRDSAMYRCASSFRTDDGELFFGEGSRLTVL.